This T cell receptor beta chain was recorded in a study of blood T cells in healthy people across ages. About this clonotype itself: Antigen unknown.

A minimum of 7 million PBMCs was isolated per sample. Primers used in a second PCR of roughly 7 to 12 cycles were a sample-barcoded 5' primer and a J-beta primer mix. Paired-end reads containing CDR3 totaled no fewer than 2.5 million for each sample. Each CDR3 protein gets one entry after TCRdb re-called the 5' RACE reads with MiXCR. The profile shows 1.4 million or so distinct CDR3 sequences, roughly two fifths of them singletons. Study observations and caveats: The study found more naive CD4+ cells and higher diversity in long-lived than aged donors.

The receptor's source is a woman between 18 and 30 years old in good health. Material: blood.

The CDR3 region is CARNGTRTYEQYF. The CDR3 region has the DNA TGTGCCAGAAATGGGACACGAACCTACGAGCAGTACTTC. V is TRBV6-9 and J is TRBJ2-7; possibly TRBD1 for D (6 bases). The germline V gene encodes CDR1 MNHGY and CDR2 SVAAGI. This CDR3 has 13 residues. V shed 9 bases and J shed 2 bases, with 14 bases lying between them.